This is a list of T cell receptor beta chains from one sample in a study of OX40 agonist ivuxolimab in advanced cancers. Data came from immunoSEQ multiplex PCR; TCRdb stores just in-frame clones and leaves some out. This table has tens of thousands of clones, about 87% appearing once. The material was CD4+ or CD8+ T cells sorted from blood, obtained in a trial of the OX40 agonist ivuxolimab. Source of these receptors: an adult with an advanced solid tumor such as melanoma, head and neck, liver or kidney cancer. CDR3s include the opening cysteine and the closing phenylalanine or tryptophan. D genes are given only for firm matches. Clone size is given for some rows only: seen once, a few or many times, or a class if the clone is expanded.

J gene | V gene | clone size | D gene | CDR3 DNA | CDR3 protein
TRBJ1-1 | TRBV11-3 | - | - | TGTGCCAGCAGCCGCTGGTGGGGGACTGAAGCTTTCTTT | CASSRWWGTEAFF
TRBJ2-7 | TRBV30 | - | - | TGTGCCTGGAGTCTTGCCGGGACCCTCGTGAGAAACGAGCAGTACTTC | CAWSLAGTLVRNEQYF
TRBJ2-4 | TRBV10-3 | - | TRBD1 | TGTGCCATCAGTGAGTCACAGGGGGGCGAGGGTTTAGCCAAAAACATTCAGTACTTC | CAISESQGGEGLAKNIQYF
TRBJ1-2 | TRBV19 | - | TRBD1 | TGTGCCAGTAGTGGACAGGGCGTCGTCTATGGCTACACCTTC | CASSGQGVVYGYTF
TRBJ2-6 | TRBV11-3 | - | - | TGTGCCAGCAGCCAAATCCGGGCCATGGCCAACGTCCTGACTTTC | CASSQIRAMANVLTF
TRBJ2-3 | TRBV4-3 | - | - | TGCGCCAGCAGCCAAGGACCGCGGGACTCATTCACAGATACGCAGTATTTT | CASSQGPRDSFTDTQYF
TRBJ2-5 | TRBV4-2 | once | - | TGTGCCAGCAGCCAGTTATTGGGACAACTCGTGGGGGAGACCCAGTACTTC | CASSQLLGQLVGETQYF
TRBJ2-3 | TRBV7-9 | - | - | TGTGCCAGCAGCCCCTCAGGGGGGGGACTGACAGATACGCAGTATTTT | CASSPSGGGLTDTQYF
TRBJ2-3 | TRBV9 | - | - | TGTGCCAGCAGCGTAGAGGGAGGGGGAAGGACAGATACGCAGTATTTT | CASSVEGGGRTDTQYF
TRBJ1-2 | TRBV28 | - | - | TGTGCCAGCAGTTGGGGACGCTATGGCTACACCTTC | CASSWGRYGYTF
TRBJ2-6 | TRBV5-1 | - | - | TGCGCCAGCAGCTTGGGTAGTTCTGGGGCCAACGTCCTGACTTTC | CASSLGSSGANVLTF
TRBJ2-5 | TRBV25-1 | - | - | TGTGCCAGCAGTGAATTAGGGCAGCAAGAGACCCAGTACTTC | CASSELGQQETQYF
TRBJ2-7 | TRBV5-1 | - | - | TGCGCCAGCAGCTTGGACAGAGACTACGAGCAGTACTTC | CASSLDRDYEQYF
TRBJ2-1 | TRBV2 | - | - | TGTGCCAGCAGGCAGGGGAACGCCTACAATGAGCAGTTCTTC | CASRQGNAYNEQFF
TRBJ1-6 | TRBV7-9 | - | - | TGTGCCAGCAGCTTATGGGCGGGCGCCCCCAATTCACCCCTCCACTTT | CASSLWAGAPNSPLHF
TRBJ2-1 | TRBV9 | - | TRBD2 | TGTGCCAGCAGCGCTGGACTAGCGGTGGCTGAGCAGTTCTTC | CASSAGLAVAEQFF